A single sample is the source of the 18 T cell receptor beta chains below, sequenced in a study of regulatory T cells in long-lasting Graves disease. Arm-PCR of CDR3 regions and iRepertoire HTBI primers were the basis on which TCR beta libraries were built. TCRdb reprocessed the multiplex PCR reads with MiXCR, giving one entry per CDR3 protein. The sample includes around 450,000 distinct CDR3 sequences, 20% to 25% of them seen just once. Time point described: persistent/refractory GD, antithyroid drugs over 5 years with positive TRAb. PBMC-derived RNA was used for the TCR library. The sample was peripheral blood mononuclear cells (PBMCs), taken when the disease was refractory, from a patient treated with antithyroid drugs. Every receptor here comes from a female donor with Graves disease.

The chain links TRBV6-1 to TRBJ2-2; D unclear. V was shortened by 5 bases and J by 9 bases, with 19 bases between the two germline ends. The CDR3 runs to 15 residues. CDR1 and CDR2 from the germline V gene are MNHNS and SASEGT. In DNA, the CDR3 is TGTGCCAGCAGTAGGGCGGAGTTCTCGAGGTGGGAGCTGTTTTTT. Protein sequence: CASSRAEFSRWELFF.

The chain carries TRBV29-1 and TRBJ2-3; D is undetermined. This CDR3 has 13 residues. Looked up from germline, CDR1 is SQVTM and CDR2 is ANQGSEA. Trimming cost V 0 bases and J 7 bases, with 11 bases left between them. In DNA form, the CDR3 reads TGCAGCGTTGAAGAAACTCTAGGTAATACGCAGTATTTT. Amino acid sequence: CSVEETLGNTQYF.

This clonotype was detected a few times. The rearrangement joins TRBV28 to TRBJ2-7; no firm D call. CDR1 MDHEN and CDR2 SYDVKM come from the germline V gene. V lost 8 bases, J lost 3 bases, and 8 bases lay in between. The CDR3 spans 11 residues. In DNA form, the CDR3 reads TGTGCCAGCGGACGTTTCTACGAGCAGTACTTC. This encodes CASGRFYEQYF.

This clonotype showed up just a few times. The chain couples TRBV19 to TRBJ1-2, with TRBD1 matching over 12 bases. This CDR3 is 17 amino acids long. Germline CDR1 reads LNHDA; CDR2 reads SQIVND (reference sequence). Trimming took 6 bases from V and 5 from J; bases not matched to a gene: 13. CDR3 sequence: CASRAGTGGFPEYGYTF. CDR3 nucleotides: TGTGCCAGTAGGGCCGGGACAGGGGGCTTCCCGGAATATGGCTACACCTTC.

This clonotype occurred a few times. CDR3 bases: TGTGCCAGTAGTACCCTACAGAAGCCTAATGAAAAACTGTTTTTT. Its protein product is CASSTLQKPNEKLFF. The chain uses TRBV19 and TRBJ1-4; D gene unclear. Trimming left V 4 bases short and J 3 bases short, with 12 bases between. The CDR3 is 15 amino acids. Looked up from germline, CDR1 is LNHDA and CDR2 is SQIVND (reference sequence).

This clonotype came up a few times. This chain connects TRBV15 to TRBJ2-7, with 7 bases lining up with TRBD1. The length of the CDR3 is 14 residues. The V segment lost 5 bases and the J segment 3 bases; nucleotides outside the gene matches: 7. Germline V gene data show CDR1 as LNHNV and CDR2 as YYDKDF (reference sequence). The CDR3: CATSLRTGGYEQYF. For the CDR3, the DNA is TGTGCCACCAGCTTACGGACAGGAGGCTACGAGCAGTACTTC.

There are a few counts of this clonotype. V gene TRBV12-3 or TRBV12-4 combines with J gene TRBJ2-1; 9 bases align to TRBD2. V lost 2 bases, J lost 4 bases, and 6 bases stayed unmatched. This CDR3 spans 16 amino acids. The CDR3 region has the DNA TGTGCCAGCAGTTTAAGGCGGGAGGGGAGTTACAATGAGCAGTTCTTC. Translation gives CASSLRREGSYNEQFF.

This clonotype came up many times. This chain joins TRBV20-1 and TRBJ2-5; D unresolved. CDR1 and CDR2 from the germline V gene are DFQATT and SNEGSKA (reference sequence). The CDR3 runs 13 residues. Trimming cost V 0 bases and J 5 bases, with 10 bases left between them. For the CDR3, the DNA is TGCAGTGCTAGAGATGGCCTTGTGGAGACCCAGTACTTC. It yields the protein CSARDGLVETQYF.

This clonotype has at least ten counts. J is TRBJ1-4 and V is TRBV28; unclear D gene. The CDR3 loop spans 13 amino acids. Germline CDR1 reads MDHEN; CDR2 reads SYDVKM. Trimming shortened V by 6 bases and J by 3 bases, and 8 bases separated the two germline ends. As DNA, the CDR3 is TGTGCCAGCAGGGCGGCCCCTAATGAAAAACTGTTTTTT. Protein: CASRAAPNEKLFF.

The chain employs TRBV20-1 and TRBJ1-3; maybe TRBD1 (5 bases). Germline loops: CDR1 DFQATT, CDR2 SNEGSKA (reference sequence). Trimming left V 1 base short and J 3 bases short, with 13 bases between. The CDR3 runs 15 residues. The CDR3 nucleotides are TGCAGTGCTAGAGGAGGGGATTTGAGTGGAAACACCATATATTTT. Protein product: CSARGGDLSGNTIYF.

The chain links TRBV5-1 to TRBJ2-1; D is unclear. Trimming removed 0 bases from V and 2 bases from J, with 6 bases in between. The V gene's germline CDR1 is SGHRS and CDR2 YFSETQ. The CDR3 is 14 residues long. The CDR3: CASSLGQPYNEQFF. The CDR3 bases are TGCGCCAGCAGCTTGGGGCAGCCCTACAATGAGCAGTTCTTC.

This clonotype was counted many times. V and J are TRBV6-1 and TRBJ1-5, with 7 positions matching TRBD1. V lost 6 bases to trimming and J lost 2 bases; unmatched junction nucleotides: 1. Per germline, CDR1 MNHNS and CDR2 SASEGT. This CDR3 has 13 amino acids. CDR3 nucleotide sequence: TGTGCCAGCAGGGGACAGCGCAATCAGCCCCAGCATTTT. This gives the protein CASRGQRNQPQHF.

This CDR3 is CSAGRGRSNQPQHF. CDR3 DNA sequence: TGCAGTGCGGGCAGGGGGCGCAGCAATCAGCCCCAGCATTTT. The rearrangement uses TRBV20-1 and TRBJ1-5; 8 positions agree with TRBD1. The germline CDR1 and CDR2 sequences are DFQATT and SNEGSKA (reference sequence). This CDR3 is built from 14 residues. The ends lost 6 bases at V and 1 base at J; junction bases unmatched: 5.

The V and J genes are TRBV6-5 and TRBJ2-6; 8 nucleotides agree with TRBD1. The CDR3 runs to 17 residues. CDR1 is MNHEY, CDR2 SVGAGI, per germline. J lost 0 bases, V lost 1 base, and 2 bases had no gene match. CDR3 in amino acids: CASSYYRGYSGANVLTF. The CDR3 DNA sequence: TGTGCCAGCAGTTACTACAGGGGGTACTCTGGGGCCAACGTCCTGACTTTC.

This clonotype was seen many times. This chain connects TRBV3-1 to TRBJ2-7; D call uncertain. The CDR3 consists of 14 residues. Germline CDR1 reads LGHDT; CDR2 reads YNNKEL (reference sequence). Trimming removed 4 bases from V and 5 bases from J, with 15 bases in between. CDR3 protein: CASSPFMEANEQYF. In nucleotides, the CDR3 is TGTGCCAGCAGCCCCTTTATGGAAGCGAACGAGCAGTACTTC.

The V call is TRBV24-1, the J call TRBJ1-5; 7 bases line up with TRBD1. V was clipped by 2 bases and J by 9 bases; unmatched bases: 9. Germline CDR1 is KGHDR and CDR2 is SFDVKD. CDR3 length equals 15 residues. CDR3 residues: CATSDSRGGQWPQHF. As DNA, the CDR3 is TGTGCCACCAGTGATTCCAGGGGGGGACAATGGCCCCAGCATTTT.

This clonotype has ten or more counts. The rearrangement links TRBV5-1 to TRBJ1-1; no reliable D call. Germline V gene lookup returns CDR1 SGHRS and CDR2 YFSETQ. CDR3 size: 15 residues. V lost 0 bases and J 4 bases, leaving 13 bases between the germline ends. Here the CDR3 reads CASSLETQLGTEAFF. The DNA for the CDR3 is TGCGCCAGCAGCTTGGAGACCCAACTGGGCACTGAAGCTTTCTTT. The variable domain in full, with the rest retrieved from reference TRBV5-1 and TRBJ1-1, is KAGVTQTPRYLIKTRGQQVTLSCSPISGHRSVSWYQQTPGQGLQFLFEYFSETQRNKGNFPGRFSGRQFSNSRSEMNVSTLELGDSALYLCASSLETQLGTEAFFGQGTRLTVV.

Ten or more counts support this clonotype. The chain joins TRBV28 to TRBJ2-3; 15 bases are a match to TRBD2. The CDR3 is made up of 17 amino acids. The ends lost 5 bases at V and 5 bases at J; junction bases unmatched: 8. The germline V gene encodes CDR1 MDHEN and CDR2 SYDVKM. The CDR3 region has the DNA TGTGCCAGCAGTCCCACGGGACTAGCGGGAGGTATAGATACGCAGTATTTT. Its translation is CASSPTGLAGGIDTQYF.